This TCR beta chain is drawn from a study of blood T cell repertoires in COVID-19. Study-wide context: Acute-phase and convalescent COVID-19 samples originated in the United States, Italy and Spain. PBMCs, B-cell-depleted T cells, or T cells provided the cDNA or gDNA that made up the material.

The germline V and J ends were trimmed by 5 bases and 4 bases, with 9 bases remaining between them. CDR3 size: 12 residues. In germline, CDR1 is SGHAT, CDR2 FQNNGV. Method: immunoSEQ multiplex PCR; TCRdb's copy keeps in-frame clones and lacks some. This sample carries about 100,000 clones, about 86% of them seen once, and the ten largest clones take roughly 2.7%. Before being deemed recovered, Cohort 3 donors had two negative PCRs, clearance, or symptom resolution. The sequenced sample consisted of PBMCs or T cells enriched from blood (not recorded which). The source of this sequence is a woman between 45 and 65 years old who had recovered from COVID-19. The rearrangement uses TRBV11-2 and TRBJ2-7, with a tentative D call TRBD2 (5 bases). CDR3 nucleotides: TGTGCCAGCAGCCTCGACTATTACGAGCAGTACTTC. Translated: CASSLDYYEQYF.